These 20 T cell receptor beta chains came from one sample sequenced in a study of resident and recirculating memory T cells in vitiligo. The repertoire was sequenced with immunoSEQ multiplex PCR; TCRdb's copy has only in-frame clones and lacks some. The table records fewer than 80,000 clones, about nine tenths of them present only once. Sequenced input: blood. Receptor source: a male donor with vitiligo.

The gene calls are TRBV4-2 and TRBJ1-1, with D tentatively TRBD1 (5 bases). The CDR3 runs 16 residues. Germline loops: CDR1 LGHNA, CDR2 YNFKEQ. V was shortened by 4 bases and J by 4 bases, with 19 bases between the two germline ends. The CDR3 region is CASSPSAGPPFTEAFF. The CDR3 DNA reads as TGTGCCAGCAGCCCAAGCGCAGGGCCCCCCTTCACTGAAGCTTTCTTT.

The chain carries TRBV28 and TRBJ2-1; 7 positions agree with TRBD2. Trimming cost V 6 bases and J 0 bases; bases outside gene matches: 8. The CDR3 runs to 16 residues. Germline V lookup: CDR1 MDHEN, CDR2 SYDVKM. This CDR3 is CASSILGGNSYNEQFF. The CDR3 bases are TGTGCCAGCAGCATTCTCGGGGGGAACTCCTACAATGAGCAGTTCTTC.

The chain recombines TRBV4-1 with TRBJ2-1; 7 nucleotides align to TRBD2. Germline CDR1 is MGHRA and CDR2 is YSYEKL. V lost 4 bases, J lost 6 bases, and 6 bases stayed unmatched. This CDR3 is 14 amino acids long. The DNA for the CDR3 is TGCGCCAGCAGCCGGGGGGGGACTATCAATGAGCAGTTCTTC. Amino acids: CASSRGGTINEQFF.

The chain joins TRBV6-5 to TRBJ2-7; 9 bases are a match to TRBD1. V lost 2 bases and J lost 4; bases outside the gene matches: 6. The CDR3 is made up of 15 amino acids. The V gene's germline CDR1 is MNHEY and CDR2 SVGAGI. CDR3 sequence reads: CASSYPGQGRYEQYF. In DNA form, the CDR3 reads TGTGCCAGCAGTTACCCCGGACAGGGGCGATACGAGCAGTACTTC.

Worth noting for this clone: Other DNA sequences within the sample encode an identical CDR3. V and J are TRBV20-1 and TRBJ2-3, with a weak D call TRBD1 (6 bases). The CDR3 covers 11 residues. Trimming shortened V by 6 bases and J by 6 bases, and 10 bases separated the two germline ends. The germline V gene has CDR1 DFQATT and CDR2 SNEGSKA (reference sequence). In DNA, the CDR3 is TGCAGTGCGGGGGCCGCGGATACGCAGTATTTT. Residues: CSAGAADTQYF.

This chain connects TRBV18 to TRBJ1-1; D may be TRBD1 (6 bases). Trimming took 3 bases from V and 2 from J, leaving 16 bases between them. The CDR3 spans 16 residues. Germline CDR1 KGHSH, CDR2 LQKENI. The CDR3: CASSPRSTGVNTEAFF. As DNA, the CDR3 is TGTGCCAGCTCACCGAGGTCGACAGGAGTCAACACTGAAGCTTTCTTT.

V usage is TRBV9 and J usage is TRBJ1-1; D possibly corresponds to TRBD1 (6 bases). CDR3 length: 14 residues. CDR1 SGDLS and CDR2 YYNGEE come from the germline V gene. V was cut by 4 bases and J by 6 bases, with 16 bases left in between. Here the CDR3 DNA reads TGTGCCAGCAGCCCCGGGACATCCTTGCCTGAAGCTTTCTTT. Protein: CASSPGTSLPEAFF.

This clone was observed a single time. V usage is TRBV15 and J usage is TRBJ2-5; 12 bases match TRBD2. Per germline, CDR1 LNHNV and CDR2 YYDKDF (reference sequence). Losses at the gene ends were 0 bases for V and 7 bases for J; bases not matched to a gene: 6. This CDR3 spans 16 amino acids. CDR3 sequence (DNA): TGTGCCACCAGCAGAGATCAGCAACTAGCGGGGGGGACCCAGTACTTC. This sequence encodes CATSRDQQLAGGTQYF.

The CDR3 here is CASSQGTGSRTEAFF. The CDR3 DNA sequence: TGCGCCAGCAGCCAAGGGACAGGGAGTAGGACTGAAGCTTTCTTT. The chain employs TRBV4-3 and TRBJ1-1, with 8 bases that match TRBD1. CDR3 size: 15 residues. Looked up from germline, CDR1 is LGHNA and CDR2 is YSLEER. V shed 1 base and J 5 bases; nucleotides not matched to a gene: 6.

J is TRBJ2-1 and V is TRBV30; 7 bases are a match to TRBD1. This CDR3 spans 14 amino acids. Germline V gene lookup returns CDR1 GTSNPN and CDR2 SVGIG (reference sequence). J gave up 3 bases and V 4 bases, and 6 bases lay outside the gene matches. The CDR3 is CAWTRGQVYNEQFF. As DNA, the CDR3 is TGTGCCTGGACTAGAGGACAGGTCTACAATGAGCAGTTCTTC.

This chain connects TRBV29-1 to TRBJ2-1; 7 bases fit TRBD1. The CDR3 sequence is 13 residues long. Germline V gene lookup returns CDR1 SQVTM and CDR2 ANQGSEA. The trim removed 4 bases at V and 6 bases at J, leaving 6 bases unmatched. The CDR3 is CSVAQGLGNEQFF. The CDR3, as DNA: TGCAGCGTTGCACAGGGGCTCGGCAATGAGCAGTTCTTC.

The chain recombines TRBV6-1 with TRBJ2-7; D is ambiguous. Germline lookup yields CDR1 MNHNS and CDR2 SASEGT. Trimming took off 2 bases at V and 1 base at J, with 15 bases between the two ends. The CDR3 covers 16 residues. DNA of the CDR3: TGTGCCAGCAGTGAACTCTCGACTGGATTTTCCTACGAGCAGTACTTC. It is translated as CASSELSTGFSYEQYF.

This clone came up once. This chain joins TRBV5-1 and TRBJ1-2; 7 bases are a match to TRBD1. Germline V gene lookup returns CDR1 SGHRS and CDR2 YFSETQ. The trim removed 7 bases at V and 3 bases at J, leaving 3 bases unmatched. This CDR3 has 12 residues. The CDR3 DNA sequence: TGCGCCAGCCGGGACAGCGACTATGGCTACACCTTC. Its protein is CASRDSDYGYTF. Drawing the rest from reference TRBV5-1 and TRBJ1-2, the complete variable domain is KAGVTQTPRYLIKTRGQQVTLSCSPISGHRSVSWYQQTPGQGLQFLFEYFSETQRNKGNFPGRFSGRQFSNSRSEMNVSTLELGDSALYLCASRDSDYGYTFGSGTRLTVV.

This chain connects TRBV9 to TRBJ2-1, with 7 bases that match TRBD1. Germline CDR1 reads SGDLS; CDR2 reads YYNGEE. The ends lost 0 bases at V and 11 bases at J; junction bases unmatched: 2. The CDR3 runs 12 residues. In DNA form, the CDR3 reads TGTGCCAGCAGCGTAGAAAGGGGGCAGCAGTTCTTC. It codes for CASSVERGQQFF. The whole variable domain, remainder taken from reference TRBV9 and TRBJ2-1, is DSGVTQTPKHLITATGQRVTLRCSPRSGDLSVYWYQQSLDQGLQFLIQYYNGEERAKGNILERFSAQQFPDLHSELNLSSLELGDSALYFCASSVERGQQFFGPGTRLTVL.

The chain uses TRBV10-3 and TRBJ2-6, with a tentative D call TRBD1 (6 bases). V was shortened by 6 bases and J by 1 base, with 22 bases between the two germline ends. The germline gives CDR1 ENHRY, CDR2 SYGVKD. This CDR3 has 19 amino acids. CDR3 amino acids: CAISALPTGSLSGANVLTF. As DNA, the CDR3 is TGTGCCATCAGCGCCCTTCCCACAGGGTCCTTATCTGGGGCCAACGTCCTGACTTTC.

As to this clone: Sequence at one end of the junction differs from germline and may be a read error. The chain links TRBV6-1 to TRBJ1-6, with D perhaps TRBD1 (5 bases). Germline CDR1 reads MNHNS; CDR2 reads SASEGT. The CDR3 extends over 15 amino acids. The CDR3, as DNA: TGTGCCAGCACTGAAACCGGCGGGGGGTTTTCACCCCTCCACTTT. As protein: CASTETGGGFSPLHF.

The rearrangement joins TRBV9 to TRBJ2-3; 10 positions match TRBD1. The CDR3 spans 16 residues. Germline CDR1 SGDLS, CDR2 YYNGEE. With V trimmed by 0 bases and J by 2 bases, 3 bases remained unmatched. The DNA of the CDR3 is TGTGCCAGCAGCGTAGTGGGACAGGGGAACACAGATACGCAGTATTTT. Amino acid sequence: CASSVVGQGNTDTQYF.

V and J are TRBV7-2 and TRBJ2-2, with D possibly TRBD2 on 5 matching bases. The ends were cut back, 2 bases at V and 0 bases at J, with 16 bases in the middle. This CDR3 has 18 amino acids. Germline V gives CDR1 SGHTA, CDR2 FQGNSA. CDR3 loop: CASSLTVLRAANTGELFF. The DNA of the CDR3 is TGTGCCAGCAGCTTAACCGTCCTGCGGGCCGCGAACACCGGGGAGCTGTTTTTT. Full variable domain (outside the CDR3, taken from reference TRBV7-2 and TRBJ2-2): GAGVSQSPSNKVTEKGKDVELRCDPISGHTALYWYRQSLGQGLEFLIYFQGNSAPDKSGLPSDRFSAERTGGSVSTLTIQRTQQEDSAVYLCASSLTVLRAANTGELFFGEGSRLTVL.

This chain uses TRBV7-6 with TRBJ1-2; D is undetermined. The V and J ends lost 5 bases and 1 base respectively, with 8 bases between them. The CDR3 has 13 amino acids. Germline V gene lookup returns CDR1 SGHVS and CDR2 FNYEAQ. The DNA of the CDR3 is TGTGCCAGCAGCCCGAACAGTAACTATGGCTACACCTTC. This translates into CASSPNSNYGYTF. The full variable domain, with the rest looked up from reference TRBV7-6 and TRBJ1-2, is GAGVSQSPRYKVTKRGQDVALRCDPISGHVSLYWYRQALGQGPEFLTYFNYEAQQDKSGLPNDRFSAERPEGSISTLTIQRTEQRDSAMYRCASSPNSNYGYTFGSGTRLTVV.

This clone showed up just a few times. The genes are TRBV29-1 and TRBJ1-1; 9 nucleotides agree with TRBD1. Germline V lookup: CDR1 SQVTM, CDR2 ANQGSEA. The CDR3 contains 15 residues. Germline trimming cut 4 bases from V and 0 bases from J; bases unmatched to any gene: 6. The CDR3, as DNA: TGCAGCGTTGGGGACAGGGCATTTATGAACACTGAAGCTTTCTTT. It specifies CSVGDRAFMNTEAFF. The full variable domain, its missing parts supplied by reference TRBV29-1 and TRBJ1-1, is SAVISQKPSRDICQRGTSLTIQCQVDSQVTMMFWYRQQPGQSLTLIATANQGSEATYESGFVIDKFPISRPNLTFSTLTVSNMSPEDSSIYLCSVGDRAFMNTEAFFGQGTRLTVV.